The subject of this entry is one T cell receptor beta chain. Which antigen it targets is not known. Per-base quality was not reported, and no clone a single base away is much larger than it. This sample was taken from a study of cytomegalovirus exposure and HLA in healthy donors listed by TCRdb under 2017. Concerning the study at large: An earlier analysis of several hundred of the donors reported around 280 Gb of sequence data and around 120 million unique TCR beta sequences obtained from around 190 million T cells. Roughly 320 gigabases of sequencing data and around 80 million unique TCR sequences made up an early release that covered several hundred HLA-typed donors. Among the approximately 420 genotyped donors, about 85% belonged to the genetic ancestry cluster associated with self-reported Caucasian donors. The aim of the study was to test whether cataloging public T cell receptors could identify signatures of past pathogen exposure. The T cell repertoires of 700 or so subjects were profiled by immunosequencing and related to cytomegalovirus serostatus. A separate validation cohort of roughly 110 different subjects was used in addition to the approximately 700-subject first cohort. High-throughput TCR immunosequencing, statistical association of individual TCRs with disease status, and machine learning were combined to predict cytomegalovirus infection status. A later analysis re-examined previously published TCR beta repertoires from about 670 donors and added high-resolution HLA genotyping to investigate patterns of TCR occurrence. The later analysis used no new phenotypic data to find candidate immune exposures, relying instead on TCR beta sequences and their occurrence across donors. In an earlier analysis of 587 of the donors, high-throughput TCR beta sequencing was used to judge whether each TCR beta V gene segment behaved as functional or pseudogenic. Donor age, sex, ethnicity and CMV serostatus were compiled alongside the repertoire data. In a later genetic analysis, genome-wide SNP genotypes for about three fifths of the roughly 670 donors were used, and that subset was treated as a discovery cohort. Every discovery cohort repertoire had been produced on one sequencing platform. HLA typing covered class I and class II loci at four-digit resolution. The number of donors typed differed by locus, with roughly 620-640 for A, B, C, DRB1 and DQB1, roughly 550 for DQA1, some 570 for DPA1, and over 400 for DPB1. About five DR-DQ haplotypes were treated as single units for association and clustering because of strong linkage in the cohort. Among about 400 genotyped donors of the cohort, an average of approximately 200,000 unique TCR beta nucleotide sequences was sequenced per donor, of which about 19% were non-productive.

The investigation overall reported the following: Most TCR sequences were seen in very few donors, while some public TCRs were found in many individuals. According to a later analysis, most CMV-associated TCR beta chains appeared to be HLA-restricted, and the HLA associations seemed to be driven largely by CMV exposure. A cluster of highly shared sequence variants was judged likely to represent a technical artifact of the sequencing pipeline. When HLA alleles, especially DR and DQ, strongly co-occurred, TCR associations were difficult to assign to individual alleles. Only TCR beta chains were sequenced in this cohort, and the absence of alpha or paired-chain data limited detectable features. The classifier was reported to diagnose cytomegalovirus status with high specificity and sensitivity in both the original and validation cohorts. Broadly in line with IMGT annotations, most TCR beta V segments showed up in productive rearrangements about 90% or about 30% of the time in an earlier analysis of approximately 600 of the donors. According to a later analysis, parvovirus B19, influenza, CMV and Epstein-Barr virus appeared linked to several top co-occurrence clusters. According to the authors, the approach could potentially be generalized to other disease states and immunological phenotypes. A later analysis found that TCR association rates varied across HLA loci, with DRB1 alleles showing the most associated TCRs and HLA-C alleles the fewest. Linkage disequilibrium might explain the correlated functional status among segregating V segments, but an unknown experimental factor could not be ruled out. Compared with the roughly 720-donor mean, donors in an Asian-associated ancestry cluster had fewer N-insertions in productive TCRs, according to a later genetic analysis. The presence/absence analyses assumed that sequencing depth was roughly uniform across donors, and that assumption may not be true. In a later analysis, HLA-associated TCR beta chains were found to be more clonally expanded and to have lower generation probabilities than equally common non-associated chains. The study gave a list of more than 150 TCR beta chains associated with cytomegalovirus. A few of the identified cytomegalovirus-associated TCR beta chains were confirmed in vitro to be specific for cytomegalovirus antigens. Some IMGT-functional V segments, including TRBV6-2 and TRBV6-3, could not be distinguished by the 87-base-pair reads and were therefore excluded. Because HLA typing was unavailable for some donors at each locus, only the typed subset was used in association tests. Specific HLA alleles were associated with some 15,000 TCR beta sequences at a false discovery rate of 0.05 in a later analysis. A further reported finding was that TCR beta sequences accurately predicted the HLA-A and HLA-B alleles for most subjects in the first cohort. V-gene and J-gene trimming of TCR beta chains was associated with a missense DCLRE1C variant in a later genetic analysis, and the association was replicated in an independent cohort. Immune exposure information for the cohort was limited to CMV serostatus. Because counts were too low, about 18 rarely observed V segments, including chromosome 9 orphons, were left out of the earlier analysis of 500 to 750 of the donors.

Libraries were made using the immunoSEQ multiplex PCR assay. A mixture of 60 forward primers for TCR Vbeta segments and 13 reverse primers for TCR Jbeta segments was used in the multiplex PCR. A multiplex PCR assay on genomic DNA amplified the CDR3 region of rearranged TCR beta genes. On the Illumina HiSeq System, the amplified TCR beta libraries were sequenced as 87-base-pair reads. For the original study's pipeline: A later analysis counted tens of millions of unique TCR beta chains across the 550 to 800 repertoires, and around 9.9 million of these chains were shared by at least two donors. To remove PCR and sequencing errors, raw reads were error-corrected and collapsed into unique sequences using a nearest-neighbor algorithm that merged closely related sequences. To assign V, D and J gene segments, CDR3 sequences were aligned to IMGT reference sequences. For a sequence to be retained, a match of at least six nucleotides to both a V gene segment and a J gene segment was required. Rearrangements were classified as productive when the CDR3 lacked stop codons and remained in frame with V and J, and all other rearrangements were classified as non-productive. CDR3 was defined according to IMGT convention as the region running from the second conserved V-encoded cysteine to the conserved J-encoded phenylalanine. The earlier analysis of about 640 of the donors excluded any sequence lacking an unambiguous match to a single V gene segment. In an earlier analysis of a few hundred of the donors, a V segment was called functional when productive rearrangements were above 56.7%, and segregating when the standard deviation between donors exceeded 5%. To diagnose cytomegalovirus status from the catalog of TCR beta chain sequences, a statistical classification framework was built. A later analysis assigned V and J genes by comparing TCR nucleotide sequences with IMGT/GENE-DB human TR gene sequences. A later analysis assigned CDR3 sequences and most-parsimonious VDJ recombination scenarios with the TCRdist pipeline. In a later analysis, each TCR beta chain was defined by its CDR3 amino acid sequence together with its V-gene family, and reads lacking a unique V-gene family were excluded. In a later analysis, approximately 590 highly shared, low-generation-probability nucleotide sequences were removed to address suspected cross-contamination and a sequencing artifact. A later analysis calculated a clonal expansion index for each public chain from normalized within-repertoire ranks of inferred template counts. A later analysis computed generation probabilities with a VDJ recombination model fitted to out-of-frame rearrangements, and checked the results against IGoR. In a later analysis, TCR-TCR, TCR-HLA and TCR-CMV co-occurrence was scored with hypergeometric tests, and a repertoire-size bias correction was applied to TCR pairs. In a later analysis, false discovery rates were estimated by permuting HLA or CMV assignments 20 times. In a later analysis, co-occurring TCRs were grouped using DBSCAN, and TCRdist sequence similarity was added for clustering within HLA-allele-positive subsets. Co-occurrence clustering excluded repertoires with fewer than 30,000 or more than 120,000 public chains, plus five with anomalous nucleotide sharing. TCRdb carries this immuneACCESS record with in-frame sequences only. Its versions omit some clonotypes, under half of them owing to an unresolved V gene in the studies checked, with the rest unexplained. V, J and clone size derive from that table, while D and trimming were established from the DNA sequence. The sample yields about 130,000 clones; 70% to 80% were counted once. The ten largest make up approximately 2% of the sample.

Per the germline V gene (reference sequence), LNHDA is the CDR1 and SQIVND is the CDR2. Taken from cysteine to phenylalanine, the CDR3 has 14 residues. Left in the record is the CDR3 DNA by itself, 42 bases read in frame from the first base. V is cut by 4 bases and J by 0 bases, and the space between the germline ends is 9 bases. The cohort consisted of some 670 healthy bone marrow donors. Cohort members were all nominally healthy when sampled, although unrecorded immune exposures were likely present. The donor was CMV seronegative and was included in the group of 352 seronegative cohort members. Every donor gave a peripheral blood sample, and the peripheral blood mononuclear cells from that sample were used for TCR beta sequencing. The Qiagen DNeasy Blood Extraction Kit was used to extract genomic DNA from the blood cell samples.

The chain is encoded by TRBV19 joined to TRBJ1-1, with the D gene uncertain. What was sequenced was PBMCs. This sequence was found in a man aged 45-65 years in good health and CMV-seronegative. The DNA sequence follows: TGTGCCAGTAGTAAAACGTACATGAACACTGAAGCTTTCTTT. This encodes CASSKTYMNTEAFF. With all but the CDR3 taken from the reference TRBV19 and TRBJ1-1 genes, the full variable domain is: DGGITQSPKYLFRKEGQNVTLSCEQNLNHDAMYWYRQDPGQGLRLIYYSQIVNDFQKGDIAEGYSVSREKKESFPLTVTSAQKNPTAFYLCASSKTYMNTEAFFGQGTRLTVV.